This TCR beta chain was captured in a study of blood T cell repertoires in COVID-19. Looking at the study overall: Samples representing acute and convalescent COVID-19 were sourced from the United States, Italy and Spain. T cells, B-cell-depleted T cells, or PBMCs supplied cDNA or gDNA.

CDR1 is MNHNS and CDR2 is SASEGT in the germline V gene. This CDR3 contains 17 residues. V was trimmed by 2 bases and J by 4 bases, leaving 20 bases between them. In the original analysis: Estimation of nucleated cell counts was performed using reference gene primer amplification. Sequencing was performed with immunoSEQ multiplex PCR; in TCRdb, only in-frame clones are kept and a portion is missing. Clonal size and the V and J genes are those of that table, whereas D and trimming came from the DNA. The sample records about 140,000 clones, approximately 86% being singletons. Material: peripheral blood. The sequence derives from a woman in her sixties or seventies with acute or convalescent COVID-19. The V gene is TRBV6-1, the J gene TRBJ1-2; D possibly corresponds to TRBD1 (6 bases). The CDR3 reads CASSETGGRSGFYGYTF. The CDR3 coding sequence is TGTGCCAGCAGTGAAACGGGGGGCCGATCGGGTTTCTATGGCTACACCTTC.